These T cell receptor beta chains were read from a single sample in a study of early T cells in non-severe SARS-CoV-2 infection. Using its own MiXCR run on the 5' RACE reads, TCRdb lists one record per CDR3 protein. This table holds about 56,000 distinct CDR3 sequences, over 9.5% found once. Sequencing used whole blood. These receptor sequences come from an adult who was a healthcare worker with PCR-confirmed SARS-CoV-2 infection or an uninfected control (not recorded which). Both conserved end residues are part of each CDR3. D genes are given only for firm matches. Not every row has a clone size; where given, it reads once, few, many or a size class.

v_call	cdr3_length	j_call	clone_size	d_call	cdr3_aa	cdr3_nt
TRBV4-1	15	TRBJ2-3	.	.	CASSQRQRGTDTQYF	TGCGCCAGCAGCCAACGACAGCGGGGCACAGATACGCAGTATTTT
TRBV6-2/TRBV6-3	14	TRBJ2-7	few	TRBD2	CASSPSGPIHEQYF	TGTGCCAGCAGCCCTAGCGGGCCGATCCACGAGCAGTACTTC
TRBV7-9	16	TRBJ2-3	few	TRBD2	CASSLGTSGSTDTQYF	TGTGCCAGCAGCTTAGGGACTAGCGGGAGCACAGATACGCAGTATTTT
TRBV6-2/TRBV6-3	15	TRBJ2-1	many	TRBD2	CASSYEGGRYNEQFF	TGTGCCAGCAGTTATGAGGGCGGGAGGTACAATGAGCAGTTCTTC
TRBV12-3/TRBV12-4	14	TRBJ2-5	.	TRBD2	CASSLRLAGETQYF	TGTGCCAGCAGCCTACGACTAGCGGGAGAGACCCAGTACTTC
TRBV10-3	14	TRBJ1-1	many	.	CAISLFSGGTEAFF	TGTGCCATCAGCCTTTTCTCCGGAGGCACTGAAGCTTTCTTT
TRBV20-1	16	TRBJ1-1	many	.	CSARDWAAILNTEAFF	TGCAGTGCTAGAGATTGGGCAGCAATCTTGAACACTGAAGCTTTCTTT
TRBV4-3	15	TRBJ2-5	many	TRBD2	CASSPLAGGSETQYF	TGCGCCAGCAGCCCACTAGCGGGAGGATCAGAGACCCAGTACTTC
TRBV27	16	TRBJ2-3	many	.	CASSLSAGLVTDTQYF	TGTGCCAGCAGTTTATCCGCAGGACTTGTCACAGATACGCAGTATTTT
TRBV4-2	16	TRBJ1-5	many	TRBD1	CASSQEGDRSNQPQHF	TGTGCCAGCAGCCAAGAGGGGGACAGGTCTAATCAGCCCCAGCATTTT
TRBV18	17	TRBJ1-1	many	TRBD1	CASSPPPGTEKNTEAFF	TGTGCCAGCTCACCACCCCCCGGGACAGAGAAGAACACTGAAGCTTTCTTT
TRBV7-2	16	TRBJ2-5	many	TRBD2	CASSLAAGAVQETQYF	TGTGCCAGCAGCTTAGCGGCGGGAGCGGTCCAAGAGACCCAGTACTTC
TRBV9	14	TRBJ2-1	.	.	CASSPQRAYNEQFF	TGTGCCAGCAGCCCCCAGAGGGCTTACAATGAGCAGTTCTTC
TRBV12-3/TRBV12-4	15	TRBJ1-4	.	.	CASTRRFATNEKLFF	TGTGCCAGCACCCGACGGTTTGCAACTAATGAAAAACTGTTTTTT
TRBV20-1	13	TRBJ2-3	many	.	CSAEEGRTDTQYF	TGCAGTGCGGAAGAGGGGCGGACAGATACGCAGTATTTT
TRBV12-5	16	TRBJ2-5	many	TRBD2	CASAAGLAGRKETQYF	TGTGCTAGTGCCGCCGGACTAGCGGGGCGGAAAGAGACCCAGTACTTC
TRBV29-1	13	TRBJ2-7	many	TRBD1	CSAWGTDSYEQYF	TGCAGCGCTTGGGGGACAGACTCCTACGAGCAGTACTTC
TRBV7-2	14	TRBJ2-3	many	TRBD2	CASSPAGFTDTQYF	TGTGCCAGCAGCCCAGCGGGGTTCACAGATACGCAGTATTTT
TRBV29-1	13	TRBJ2-7	few	.	CSVASSGGIVQYF	TGCAGCGTTGCTTCCTCGGGGGGCATAGTGCAGTACTTC
TRBV29-1	12	TRBJ2-5	few	.	CSVDVGQETQYF	TGCAGCGTTGACGTCGGGCAAGAGACCCAGTACTTC
TRBV30	16	TRBJ1-1	.	.	CAWSASLYLGRTEAFF	TGTGCCTGGAGTGCCTCCCTCTATCTCGGGCGCACTGAAGCTTTCTTT
TRBV5-6	20	TRBJ2-6	.	TRBD1	CASITSLWDRGRSGANVLTF	TGTGCCAGCATCACGTCGCTCTGGGACAGGGGGCGATCTGGGGCCAACGTCCTGACTTTC
TRBV6-5	13	TRBJ2-2	few	TRBD1	CASQTGDTGELFF	TGTGCCAGCCAAACAGGGGACACCGGGGAGCTGTTTTTT
TRBV6-1	16	TRBJ2-7	.	.	CASSDLRGSGSYEQYF	TGTGCCAGCAGTGATTTGCGGGGCTCGGGCAGCTACGAGCAGTACTTC
TRBV20-1	14	TRBJ1-2	many	.	CSARDRWGRSGYTF	TGCAGTGCTAGAGATCGGTGGGGGAGAAGTGGCTACACCTTC
TRBV20-1	16	TRBJ2-2	few	TRBD2	CSATGLAGFQTGELFF	TGCAGTGCCACGGGACTAGCGGGGTTTCAAACCGGGGAGCTGTTTTTT
TRBV15	15	TRBJ2-2	many	TRBD1	CATSRADRDVGELFF	TGTGCCACCAGCAGAGCGGACAGGGACGTCGGGGAGCTGTTTTTT
TRBV7-2	14	TRBJ2-1	many	.	CASSLYRDPNEQFF	TGTGCCAGCAGCTTATACAGGGACCCCAATGAGCAGTTCTTC
TRBV7-3	15	TRBJ2-5	many	.	CASSLTGTSQETQYF	TGTGCCAGCAGCTTAACCGGGACCAGCCAAGAGACCCAGTACTTC
TRBV4-2	15	TRBJ2-7	many	TRBD1	CASSQVGTGPYEQYF	TGTGCCAGCAGCCAAGTTGGGACAGGGCCATACGAGCAGTACTTC
TRBV7-2	14	TRBJ1-1	.	.	CASSYDRVVTEAFF	TGTGCCAGCAGCTATGACAGAGTCGTCACTGAAGCTTTCTTT
TRBV4-2	14	TRBJ2-7	many	TRBD2	CASSSSGGRYEQYF	TGTGCCAGCAGCTCTAGCGGAGGACGCTACGAGCAGTACTTC